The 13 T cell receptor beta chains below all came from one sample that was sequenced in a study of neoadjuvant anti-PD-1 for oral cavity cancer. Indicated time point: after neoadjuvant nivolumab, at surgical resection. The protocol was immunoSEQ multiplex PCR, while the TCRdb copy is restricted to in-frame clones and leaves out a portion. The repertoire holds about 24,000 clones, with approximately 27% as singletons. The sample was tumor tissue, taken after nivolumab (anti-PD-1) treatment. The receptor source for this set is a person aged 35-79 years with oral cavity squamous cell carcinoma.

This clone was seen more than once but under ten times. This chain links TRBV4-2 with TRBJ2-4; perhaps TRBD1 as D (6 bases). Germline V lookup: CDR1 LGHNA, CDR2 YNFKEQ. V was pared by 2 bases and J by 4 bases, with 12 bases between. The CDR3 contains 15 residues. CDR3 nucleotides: TGTGCCAGCAGCCAACCGGGACACTCGAAAAACATTCAGTACTTC. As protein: CASSQPGHSKNIQYF.

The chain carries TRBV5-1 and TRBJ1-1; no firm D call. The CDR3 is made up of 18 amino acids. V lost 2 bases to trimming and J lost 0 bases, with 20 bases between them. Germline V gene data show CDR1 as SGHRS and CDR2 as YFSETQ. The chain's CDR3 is CASSFGPLLTLLNTEAFF. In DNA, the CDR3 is TGCGCCAGCAGCTTTGGACCATTATTGACACTCTTGAACACTGAAGCTTTCTTT.

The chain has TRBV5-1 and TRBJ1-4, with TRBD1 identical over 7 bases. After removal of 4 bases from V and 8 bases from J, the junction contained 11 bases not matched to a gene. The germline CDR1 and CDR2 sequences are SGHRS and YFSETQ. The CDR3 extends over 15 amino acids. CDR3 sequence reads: CASSQDPTGKEKLFF. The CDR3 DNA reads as TGCGCCAGCAGCCAGGACCCGACAGGGAAGGAAAAACTGTTTTTT.

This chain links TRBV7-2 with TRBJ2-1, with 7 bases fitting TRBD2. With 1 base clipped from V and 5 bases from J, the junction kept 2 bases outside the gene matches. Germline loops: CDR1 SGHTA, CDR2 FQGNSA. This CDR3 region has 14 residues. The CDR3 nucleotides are TGTGCCAGCAGCTTAGTTGGGGGGGACAATGAGCAGTTCTTC. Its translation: CASSLVGGDNEQFF.

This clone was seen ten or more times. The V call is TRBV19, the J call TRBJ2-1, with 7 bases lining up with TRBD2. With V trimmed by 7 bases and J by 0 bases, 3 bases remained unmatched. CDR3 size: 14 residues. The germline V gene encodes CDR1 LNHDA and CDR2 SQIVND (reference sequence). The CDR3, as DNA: TGTGCCAGTACTCCTAGCGGCTCCTACAATGAGCAGTTCTTC. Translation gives CASTPSGSYNEQFF.

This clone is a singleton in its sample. The CDR3 nucleotides read TGTGCCAGCAGCACAGCAGGTCCCTATCAGCCCCAGCATTTT. This translates into CASSTAGPYQPQHF. The chain employs TRBV7-9 and TRBJ1-5; D is uncertain. The germline V and J ends were trimmed by 5 bases and 5 bases, with 13 bases remaining between them. CDR1 is SEHNR, CDR2 FQNEAQ, per germline (reference sequence). The CDR3 consists of 14 residues. The full variable domain, rest sourced from reference TRBV7-9 and TRBJ1-5, is DTGVSQNPRHKITKRGQNVTFRCDPISEHNRLYWYRQTLGQGPEFLTYFQNEAQLEKSRLLSDRFSAERPKGSFSTLEIQRTEQGDSAMYLCASSTAGPYQPQHFGDGTRLSIL.

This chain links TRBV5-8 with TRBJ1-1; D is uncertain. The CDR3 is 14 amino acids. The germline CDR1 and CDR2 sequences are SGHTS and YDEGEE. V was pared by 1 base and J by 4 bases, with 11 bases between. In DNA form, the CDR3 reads TGTGCCAGCAGCTTGCATGGGTTAGTCACTGAAGCTTTCTTT. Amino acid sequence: CASSLHGLVTEAFF.

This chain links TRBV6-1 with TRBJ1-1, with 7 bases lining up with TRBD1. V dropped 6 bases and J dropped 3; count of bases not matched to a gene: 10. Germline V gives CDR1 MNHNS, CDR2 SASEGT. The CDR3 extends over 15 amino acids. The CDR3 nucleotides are TGTGCCAGCAGCCCCCGGGACAGCGAGTACACTGAAGCTTTCTTT. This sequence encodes CASSPRDSEYTEAFF.

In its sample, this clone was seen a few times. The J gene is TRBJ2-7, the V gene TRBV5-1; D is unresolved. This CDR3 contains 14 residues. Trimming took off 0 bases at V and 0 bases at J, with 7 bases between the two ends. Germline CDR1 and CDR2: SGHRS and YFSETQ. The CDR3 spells CASSLGVNSYEQYF. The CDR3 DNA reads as TGCGCCAGCAGCTTGGGGGTCAACTCCTACGAGCAGTACTTC.

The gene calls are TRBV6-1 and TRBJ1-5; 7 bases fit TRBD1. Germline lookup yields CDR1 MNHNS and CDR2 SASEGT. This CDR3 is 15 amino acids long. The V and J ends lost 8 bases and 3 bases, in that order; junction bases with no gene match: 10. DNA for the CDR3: TGTGCCAGCGGGGGTCGGGACAGTATCAATCAGCCCCAGCATTTT. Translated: CASGGRDSINQPQHF.

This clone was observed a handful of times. DNA for the CDR3: TGTGCCAGCAGCCGGGGACAGGCGCGAGAGACCCAGTACTTC. Protein product: CASSRGQARETQYF. The chain is built from TRBV11-2 and TRBJ2-5; 8 bases are a match to TRBD1. Unmatched junction bases numbered 6, after V lost 5 bases and J lost 4 bases. The CDR3 runs 14 residues. Germline V lookup: CDR1 SGHAT, CDR2 FQNNGV.

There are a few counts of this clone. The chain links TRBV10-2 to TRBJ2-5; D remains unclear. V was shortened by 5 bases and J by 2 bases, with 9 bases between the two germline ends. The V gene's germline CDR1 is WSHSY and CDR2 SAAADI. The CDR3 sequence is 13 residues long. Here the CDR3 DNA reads TGCGCCAGCAGTCGCGACCGACAAGAGACCCAGTACTTC. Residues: CASSRDRQETQYF.

This CDR3 reads CASSYTRLSNYGYTF. CDR3 sequence (DNA): TGTGCCAGCAGTTACACTAGACTGTCCAACTATGGCTACACCTTC. This sequence joins TRBV6-5 and TRBJ1-2; D call uncertain. Deletions cut 2 bases from V and 2 bases from J, with 12 bases between. Germline CDR1 MNHEY, CDR2 SVGAGI. The CDR3 has 15 residues.